A selection of T cell receptor beta chains follows, all from one sample in a study of OX40 agonist ivuxolimab in advanced cancers. TCRdb keeps only in-frame clones here, not all; method: immunoSEQ multiplex PCR. There are tens of thousands of clones in the sample; 90% to 95% occur only once, and 12% lies in the top ten. The sequenced sample was CD4+ or CD8+ T cells sorted from blood, obtained in a trial of the OX40 agonist ivuxolimab. The receptors come from an adult with an advanced solid tumor such as melanoma, head and neck, liver or kidney cancer. Each CDR3 is given without its conserved first and last residue. A D gene is named only where the DNA matches it firmly.

d_gene: TRBD2
v_gene: TRBV5-1
CDR3aa: ASSPVNREDNEQF

d_gene: NA
v_gene: TRBV7-9
CDR3aa: ASSLGPWANVLT

d_gene: TRBD1
v_gene: TRBV7-6
CDR3aa: ASSPTGTVNTEAF

d_gene: TRBD2
v_gene: TRBV7-8
CDR3aa: ASSDSGTSEYNEQF

d_gene: NA
v_gene: TRBV5-1
CDR3aa: ASSLGSGPSYEQY

d_gene: NA
v_gene: TRBV6-5
CDR3aa: ASSYSENTEAF

d_gene: TRBD1
v_gene: TRBV13
CDR3aa: ASSIQGADQETQY

d_gene: NA
v_gene: TRBV7-2
CDR3aa: ASSLDRSEAGELF

d_gene: NA
v_gene: TRBV2
CDR3aa: ASTGGNYEQY

d_gene: NA
v_gene: TRBV21-1
CDR3aa: ASSRTGERNTIY

d_gene: NA
v_gene: TRBV27
CDR3aa: ASKTGTASYNEQF

d_gene: NA
v_gene: TRBV23-1
CDR3aa: ASSQSRGRVIQY

d_gene: NA
v_gene: TRBV7-9
CDR3aa: ASSLVGWGLETQY

d_gene: NA
v_gene: TRBV6-5
CDR3aa: ASRGGSEQY

d_gene: TRBD1
v_gene: TRBV27
CDR3aa: ASSHDRGSFSPLH

d_gene: NA
v_gene: TRBV2
CDR3aa: ASLLGGELF